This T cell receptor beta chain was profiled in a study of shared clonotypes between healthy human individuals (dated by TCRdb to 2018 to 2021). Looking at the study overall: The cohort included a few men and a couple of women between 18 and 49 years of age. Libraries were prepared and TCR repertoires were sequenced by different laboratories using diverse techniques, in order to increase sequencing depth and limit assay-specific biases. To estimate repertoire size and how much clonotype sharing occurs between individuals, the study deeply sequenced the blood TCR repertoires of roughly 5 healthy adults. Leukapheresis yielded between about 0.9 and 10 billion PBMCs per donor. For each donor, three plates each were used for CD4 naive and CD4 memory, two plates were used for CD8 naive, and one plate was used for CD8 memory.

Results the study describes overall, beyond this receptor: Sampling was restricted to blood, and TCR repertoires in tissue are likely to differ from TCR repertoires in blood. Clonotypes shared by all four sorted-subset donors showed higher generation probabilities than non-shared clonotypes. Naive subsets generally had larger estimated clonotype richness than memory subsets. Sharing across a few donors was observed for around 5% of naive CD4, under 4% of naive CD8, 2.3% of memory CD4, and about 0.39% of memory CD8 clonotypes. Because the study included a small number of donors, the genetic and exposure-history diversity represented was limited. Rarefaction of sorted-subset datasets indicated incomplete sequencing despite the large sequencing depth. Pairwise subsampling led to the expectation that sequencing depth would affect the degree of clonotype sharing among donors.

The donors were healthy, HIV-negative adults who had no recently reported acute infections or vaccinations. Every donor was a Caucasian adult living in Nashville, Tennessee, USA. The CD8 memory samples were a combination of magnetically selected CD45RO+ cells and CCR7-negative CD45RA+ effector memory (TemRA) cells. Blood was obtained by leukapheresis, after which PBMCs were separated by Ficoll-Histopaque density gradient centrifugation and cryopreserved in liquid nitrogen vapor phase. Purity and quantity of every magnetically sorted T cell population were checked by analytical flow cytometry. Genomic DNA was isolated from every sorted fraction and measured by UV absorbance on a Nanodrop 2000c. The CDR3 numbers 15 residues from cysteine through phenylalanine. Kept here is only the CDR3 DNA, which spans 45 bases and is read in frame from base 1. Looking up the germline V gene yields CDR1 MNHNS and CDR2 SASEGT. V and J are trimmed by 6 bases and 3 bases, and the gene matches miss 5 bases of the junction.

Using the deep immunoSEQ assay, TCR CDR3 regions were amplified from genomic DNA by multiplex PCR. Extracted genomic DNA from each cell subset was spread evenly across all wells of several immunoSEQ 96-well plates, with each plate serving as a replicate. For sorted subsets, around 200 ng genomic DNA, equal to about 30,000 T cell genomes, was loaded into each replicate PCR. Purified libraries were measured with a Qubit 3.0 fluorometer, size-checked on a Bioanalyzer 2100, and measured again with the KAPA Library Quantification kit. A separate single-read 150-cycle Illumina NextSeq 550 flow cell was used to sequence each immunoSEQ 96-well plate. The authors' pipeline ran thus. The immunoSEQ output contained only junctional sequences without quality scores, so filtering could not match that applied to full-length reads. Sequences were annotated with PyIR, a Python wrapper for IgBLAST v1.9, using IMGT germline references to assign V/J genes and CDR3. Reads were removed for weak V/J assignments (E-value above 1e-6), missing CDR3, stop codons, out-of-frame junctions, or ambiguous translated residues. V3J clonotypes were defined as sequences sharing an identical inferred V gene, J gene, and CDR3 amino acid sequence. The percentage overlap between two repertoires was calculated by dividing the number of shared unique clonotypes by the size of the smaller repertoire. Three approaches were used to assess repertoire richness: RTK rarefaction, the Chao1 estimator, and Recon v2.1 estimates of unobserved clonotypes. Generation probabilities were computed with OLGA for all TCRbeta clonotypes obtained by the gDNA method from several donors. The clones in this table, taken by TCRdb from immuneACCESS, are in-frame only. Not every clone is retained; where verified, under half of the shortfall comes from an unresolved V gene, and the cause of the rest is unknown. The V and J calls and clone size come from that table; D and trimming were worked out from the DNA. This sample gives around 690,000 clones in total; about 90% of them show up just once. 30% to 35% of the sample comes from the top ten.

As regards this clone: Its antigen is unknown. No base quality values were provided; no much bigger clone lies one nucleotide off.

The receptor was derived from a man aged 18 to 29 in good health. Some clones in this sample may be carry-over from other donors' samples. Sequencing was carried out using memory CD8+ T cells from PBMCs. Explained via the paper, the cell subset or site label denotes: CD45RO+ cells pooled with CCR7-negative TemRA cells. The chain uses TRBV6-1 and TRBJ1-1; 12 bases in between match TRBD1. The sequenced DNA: TGTGCCAGCAGGGGACAGGGGGCGCGTGACACTGAAGCTTTCTTT. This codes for CASRGQGARDTEAFF.